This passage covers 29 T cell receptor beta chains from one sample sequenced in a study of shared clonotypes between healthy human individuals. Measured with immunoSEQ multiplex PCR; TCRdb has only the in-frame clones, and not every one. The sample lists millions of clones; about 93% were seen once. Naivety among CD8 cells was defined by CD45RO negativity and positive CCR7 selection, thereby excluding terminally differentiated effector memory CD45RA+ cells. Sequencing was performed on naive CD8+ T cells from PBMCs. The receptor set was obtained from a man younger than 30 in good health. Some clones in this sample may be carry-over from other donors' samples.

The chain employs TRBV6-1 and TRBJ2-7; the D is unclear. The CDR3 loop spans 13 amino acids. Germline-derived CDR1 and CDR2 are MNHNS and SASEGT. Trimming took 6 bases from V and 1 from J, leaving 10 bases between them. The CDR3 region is CASRGPTSYEQYF. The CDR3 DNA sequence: TGTGCCAGCAGAGGCCCGACATCCTACGAGCAGTACTTC.

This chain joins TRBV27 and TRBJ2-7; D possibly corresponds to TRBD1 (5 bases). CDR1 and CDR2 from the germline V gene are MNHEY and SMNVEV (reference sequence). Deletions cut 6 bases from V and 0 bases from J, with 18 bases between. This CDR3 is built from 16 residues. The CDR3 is CASSPVGHLSSYEQYF. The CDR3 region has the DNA TGTGCCAGCAGCCCAGTGGGGCACCTGAGCTCCTACGAGCAGTACTTC.

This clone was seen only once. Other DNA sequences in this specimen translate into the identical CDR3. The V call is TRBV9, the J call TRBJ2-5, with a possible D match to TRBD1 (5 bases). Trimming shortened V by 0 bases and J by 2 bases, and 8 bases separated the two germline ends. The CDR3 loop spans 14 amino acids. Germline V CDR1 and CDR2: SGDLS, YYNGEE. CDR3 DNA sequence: TGTGCCAGCAGCGTAGGGGGCAGACAAGAGACCCAGTACTTC. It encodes CASSVGGRQETQYF.

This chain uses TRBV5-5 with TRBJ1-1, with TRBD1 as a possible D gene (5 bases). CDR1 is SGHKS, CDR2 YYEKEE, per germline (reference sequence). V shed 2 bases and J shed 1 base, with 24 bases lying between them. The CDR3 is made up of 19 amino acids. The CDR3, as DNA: TGTGCCAGCAGCTTATACTACCGGGACGCCGGAGGAACGAACACTGAAGCTTTCTTT. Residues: CASSLYYRDAGGTNTEAFF.

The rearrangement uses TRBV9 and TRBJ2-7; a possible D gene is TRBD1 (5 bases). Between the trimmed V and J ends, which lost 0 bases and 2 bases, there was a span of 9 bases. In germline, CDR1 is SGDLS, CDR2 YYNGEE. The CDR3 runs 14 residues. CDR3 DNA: TGTGCCAGCAGCGTAGGACAGCAACCCTACGAGCAGTACTTC. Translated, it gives CASSVGQQPYEQYF.

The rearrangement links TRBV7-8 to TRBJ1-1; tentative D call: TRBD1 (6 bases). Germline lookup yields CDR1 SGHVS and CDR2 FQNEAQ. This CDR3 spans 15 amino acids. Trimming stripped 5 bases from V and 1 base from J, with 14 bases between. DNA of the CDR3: TGTGCCAGCAGCCAGGACAGAATAAAGAACACTGAAGCTTTCTTT. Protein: CASSQDRIKNTEAFF.

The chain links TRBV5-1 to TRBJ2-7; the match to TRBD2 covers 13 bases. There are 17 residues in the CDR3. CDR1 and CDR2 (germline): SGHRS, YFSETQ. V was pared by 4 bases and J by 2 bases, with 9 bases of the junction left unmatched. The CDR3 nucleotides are TGCGCCAGCAGCGACCCGGGACTAGCGGGACTAACCTACGAGCAGTACTTC. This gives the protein CASSDPGLAGLTYEQYF. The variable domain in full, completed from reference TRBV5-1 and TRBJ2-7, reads KAGVTQTPRYLIKTRGQQVTLSCSPISGHRSVSWYQQTPGQGLQFLFEYFSETQRNKGNFPGRFSGRQFSNSRSEMNVSTLELGDSALYLCASSDPGLAGLTYEQYFGPGTRLTVT.

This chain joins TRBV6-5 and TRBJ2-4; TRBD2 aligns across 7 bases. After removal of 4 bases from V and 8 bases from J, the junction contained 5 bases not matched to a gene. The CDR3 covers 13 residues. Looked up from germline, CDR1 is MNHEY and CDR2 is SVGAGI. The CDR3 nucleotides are TGTGCCAGCAGTTCCCCTGGGGGGGACATTCAGTACTTC. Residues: CASSSPGGDIQYF.

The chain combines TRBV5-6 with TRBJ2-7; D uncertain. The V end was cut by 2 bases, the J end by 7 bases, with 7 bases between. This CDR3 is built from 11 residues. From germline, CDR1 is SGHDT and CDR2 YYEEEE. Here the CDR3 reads CASSFLGEQYF. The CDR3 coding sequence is TGTGCCAGCAGCTTCTTGGGAGAGCAGTACTTC. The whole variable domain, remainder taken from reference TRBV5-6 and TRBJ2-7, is DAGVTQSPTHLIKTRGQQVTLRCSPKSGHDTVSWYQQALGQGPQFIFQYYEEEERQRGNFPDRFSGHQFPNYSSELNVNALLLGDSALYLCASSFLGEQYFGPGTRLTVT.

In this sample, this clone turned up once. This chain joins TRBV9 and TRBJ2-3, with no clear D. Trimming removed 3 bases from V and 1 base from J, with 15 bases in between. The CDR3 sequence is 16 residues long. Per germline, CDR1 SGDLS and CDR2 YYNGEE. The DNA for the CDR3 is TGTGCCAGCAGCGAGGGCGTCCAAACACGCACAGATACGCAGTATTTT. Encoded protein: CASSEGVQTRTDTQYF.

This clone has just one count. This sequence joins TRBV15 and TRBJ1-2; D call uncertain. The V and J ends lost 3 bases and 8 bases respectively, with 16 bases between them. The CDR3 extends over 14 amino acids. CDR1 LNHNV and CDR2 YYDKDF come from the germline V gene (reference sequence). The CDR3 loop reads CATSRDGDSDGYTF. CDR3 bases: TGTGCCACCAGCAGGGACGGAGATTCGGACGGCTACACCTTC.

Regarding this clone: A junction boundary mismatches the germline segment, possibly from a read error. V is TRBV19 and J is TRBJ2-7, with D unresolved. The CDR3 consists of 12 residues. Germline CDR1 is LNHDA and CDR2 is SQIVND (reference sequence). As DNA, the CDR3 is TGTGCCAGTAGTCTAGACCCGGACGAGCAGTACTTC. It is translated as CASSLDPDEQYF. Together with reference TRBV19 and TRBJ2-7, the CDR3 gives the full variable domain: DGGITQSPKYLFRKEGQNVTLSCEQNLNHDAMYWYRQDPGQGLRLIYYSQIVNDFQKGDIAEGYSVSREKKESFPLTVTSAQKNPTAFYLCASSLDPDEQYFGPGTRLTVT.

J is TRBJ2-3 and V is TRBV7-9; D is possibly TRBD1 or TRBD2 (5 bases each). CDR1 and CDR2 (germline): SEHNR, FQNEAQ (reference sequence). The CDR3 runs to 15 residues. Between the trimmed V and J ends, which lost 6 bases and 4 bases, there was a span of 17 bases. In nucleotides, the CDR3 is TGTGCCAGCAGATCCCCGGGGACCGGGGCAGATACGCAGTATTTT. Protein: CASRSPGTGADTQYF.

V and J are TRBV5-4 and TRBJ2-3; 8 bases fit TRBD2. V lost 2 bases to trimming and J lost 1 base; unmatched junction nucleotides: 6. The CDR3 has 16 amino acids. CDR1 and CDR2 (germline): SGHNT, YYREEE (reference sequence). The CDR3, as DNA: TGTGCCAGCAGCTTAAAGCGGGAGAAGGGCACAGATACGCAGTATTTT. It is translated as CASSLKREKGTDTQYF.

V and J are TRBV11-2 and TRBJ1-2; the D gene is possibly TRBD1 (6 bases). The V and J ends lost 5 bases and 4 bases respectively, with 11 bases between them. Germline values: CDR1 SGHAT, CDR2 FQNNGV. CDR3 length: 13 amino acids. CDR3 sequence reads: CASSLGGAYGYTF. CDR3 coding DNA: TGTGCCAGCAGCCTAGGGGGGGCCTATGGCTACACCTTC.

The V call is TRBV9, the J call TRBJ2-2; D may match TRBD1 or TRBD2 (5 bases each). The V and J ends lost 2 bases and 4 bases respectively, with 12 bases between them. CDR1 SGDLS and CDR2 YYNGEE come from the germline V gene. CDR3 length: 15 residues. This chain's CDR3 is CASSVGRAGTGELFF. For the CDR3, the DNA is TGTGCCAGCAGCGTTGGCAGGGCGGGCACCGGGGAGCTGTTTTTT.

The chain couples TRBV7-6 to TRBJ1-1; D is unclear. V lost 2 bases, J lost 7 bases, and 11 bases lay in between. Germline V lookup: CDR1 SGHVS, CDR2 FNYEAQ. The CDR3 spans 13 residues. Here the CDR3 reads CASSLNGGSEAFF. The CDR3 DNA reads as TGTGCCAGCAGCTTAAACGGCGGCAGTGAAGCTTTCTTT.

The CDR3: CASSIREVGNQPQHF. CDR3 DNA sequence: TGTGCCAGTAGTATACGCGAGGTTGGCAATCAGCCCCAGCATTTT. The chain has TRBV19 and TRBJ1-5; D is undetermined. Germline V CDR1 and CDR2: LNHDA, SQIVND (reference sequence). The V end was cut by 2 bases, the J end by 2 bases, with 10 bases between. This CDR3 is built from 15 residues.

The CDR3 DNA follows: TGTGCCTGGATGGAGGCAGGGACAGCAAATCAGCCCCAGCATTTT. Translated, it gives CAWMEAGTANQPQHF. This chain connects TRBV30 to TRBJ1-5; the match to TRBD1 covers 7 bases. Germline V gives CDR1 GTSNPN, CDR2 SVGIG (reference sequence). V dropped 4 bases and J dropped 4; count of bases not matched to a gene: 10. This CDR3 contains 15 residues.

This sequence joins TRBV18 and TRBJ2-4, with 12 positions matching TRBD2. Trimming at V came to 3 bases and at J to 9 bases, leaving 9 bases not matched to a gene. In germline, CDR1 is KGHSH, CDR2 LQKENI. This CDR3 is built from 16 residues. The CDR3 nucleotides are TGTGCCAGCTCACCCGGCAGGACTAGCGGGAAGAGCATTCAGTACTTC. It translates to CASSPGRTSGKSIQYF.

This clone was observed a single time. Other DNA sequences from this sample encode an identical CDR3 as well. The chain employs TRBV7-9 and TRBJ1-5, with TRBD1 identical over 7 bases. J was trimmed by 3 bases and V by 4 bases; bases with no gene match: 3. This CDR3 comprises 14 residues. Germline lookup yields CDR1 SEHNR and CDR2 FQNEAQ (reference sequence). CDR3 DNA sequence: TGTGCCAGCAGCTCGACAGGGTCCAATCAGCCCCAGCATTTT. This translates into CASSSTGSNQPQHF.

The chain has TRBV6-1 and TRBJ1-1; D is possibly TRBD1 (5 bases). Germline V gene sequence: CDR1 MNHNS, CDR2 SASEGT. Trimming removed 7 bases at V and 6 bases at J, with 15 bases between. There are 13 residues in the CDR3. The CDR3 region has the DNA TGTGCCAGCACCACCGGGACGGCACCTGAAGCTTTCTTT. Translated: CASTTGTAPEAFF.

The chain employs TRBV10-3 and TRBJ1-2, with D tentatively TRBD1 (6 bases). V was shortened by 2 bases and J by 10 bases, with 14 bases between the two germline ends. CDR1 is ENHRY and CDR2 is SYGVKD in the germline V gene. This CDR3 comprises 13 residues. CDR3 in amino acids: CAISEGTTPPYTF. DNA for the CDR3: TGTGCCATCAGTGAGGGGACAACTCCCCCCTACACCTTC.

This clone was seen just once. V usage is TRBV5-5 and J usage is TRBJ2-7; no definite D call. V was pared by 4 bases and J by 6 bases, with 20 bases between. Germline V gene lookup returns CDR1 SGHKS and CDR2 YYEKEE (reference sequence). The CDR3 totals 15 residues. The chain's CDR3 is CASSPRRPPALEQYF. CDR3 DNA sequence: TGTGCCAGCAGCCCTAGACGGCCCCCGGCCCTCGAGCAGTACTTC.

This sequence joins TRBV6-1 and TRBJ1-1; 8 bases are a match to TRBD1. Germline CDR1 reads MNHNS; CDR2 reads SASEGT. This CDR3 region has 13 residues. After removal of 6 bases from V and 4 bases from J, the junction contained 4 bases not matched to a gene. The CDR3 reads CASSSDRGTEAFF. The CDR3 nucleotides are TGTGCCAGCAGCTCCGACAGGGGCACTGAAGCTTTCTTT.

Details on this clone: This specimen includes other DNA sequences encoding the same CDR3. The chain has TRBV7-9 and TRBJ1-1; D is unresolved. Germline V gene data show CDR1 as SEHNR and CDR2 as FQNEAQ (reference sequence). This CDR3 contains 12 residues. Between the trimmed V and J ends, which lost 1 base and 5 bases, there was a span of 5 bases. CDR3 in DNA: TGTGCCAGCAGCTTAGGGGCTACTGAAGCTTTCTTT. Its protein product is CASSLGATEAFF.

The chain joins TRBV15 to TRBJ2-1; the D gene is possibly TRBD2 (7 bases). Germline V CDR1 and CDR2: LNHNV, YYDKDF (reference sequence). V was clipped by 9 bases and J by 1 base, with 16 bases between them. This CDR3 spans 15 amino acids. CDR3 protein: CATTPSGQSYNEQFF. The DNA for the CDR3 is TGTGCCACGACCCCTAGCGGACAGTCCTACAATGAGCAGTTCTTC.

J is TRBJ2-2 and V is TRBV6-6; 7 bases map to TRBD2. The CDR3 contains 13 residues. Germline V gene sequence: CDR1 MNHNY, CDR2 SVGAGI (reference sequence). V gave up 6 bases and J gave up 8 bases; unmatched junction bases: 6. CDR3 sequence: CASRGGSGGELFF. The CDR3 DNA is TGTGCCAGCAGAGGCGGGAGCGGAGGGGAGCTGTTTTTT.

CDR3 coding DNA: TGTGCCAGCAGCTTAAGTGATCAGGTGAGGACTGAAGCTTTCTTT. Protein: CASSLSDQVRTEAFF. The rearrangement uses TRBV7-9 and TRBJ1-1; no reliable D call. V was trimmed by 2 bases and J by 5 bases, leaving 15 bases between them. The CDR3 is 15 residues long. The germline CDR1 and CDR2 sequences are SEHNR and FQNEAQ (reference sequence).